Listed here is a single TCR beta chain. The CDR3 is 15 residues long. V lost 0 bases and J lost 1, with 11 bases in between. The V gene's germline CDR1 is GTSNPN and CDR2 SVGIG (reference sequence). These data are taken from a study of cytotoxic CD8 clonotypes in ibrutinib-treated CLL. Sequencing was performed with immunoSEQ multiplex PCR; in TCRdb, only in-frame clones are kept and a portion is missing. The table has around 310,000 clones, about 80% seen once. This clonotype was sampled from a human donor with chronic lymphocytic leukemia. The J gene is TRBJ2-3, the V gene TRBV30; no definite D call. The source was PBMCs, collected before ibrutinib treatment. The CDR3 nucleotides are TGTGCCTGGAGTGTTTTGGGCTCCGGCACAGATACGCAGTATTTT. Amino acid sequence: CAWSVLGSGTDTQYF.